These 16 T cell receptor beta chains were all obtained from the same sample, sequenced in a study of blood T cell repertoires in COVID-19. Method: immunoSEQ multiplex PCR; TCRdb's copy keeps in-frame clones and lacks some. The data hold about 180,000 clones, with under 85% observed a single time. The sequenced material came from peripheral blood. The receptors originated from a woman aged 65 to 85 with COVID-19, enrolled during active disease.

J is TRBJ2-5 and V is TRBV25-1; possibly TRBD1 for D (6 bases). Germline V lookup: CDR1 MGHDK, CDR2 SYGVNS. This CDR3 is 16 amino acids long. Trimming took off 4 bases at V and 4 bases at J, with 19 bases between the two ends. In DNA form, the CDR3 reads TGTGCCAGCAGTGGGGGAACAGGGTCGTTGGGAGAGACCCAGTACTTC. Translated, it gives CASSGGTGSLGETQYF.

This chain links TRBV5-1 with TRBJ1-1; 8 bases agree with TRBD1. The CDR3 consists of 14 residues. Germline lookup yields CDR1 SGHRS and CDR2 YFSETQ. J gave up 1 base and V 3 bases, and 2 bases lay outside the gene matches. The CDR3 loop is CASSYGQGNTEAFF. CDR3 nucleotides: TGCGCCAGCAGCTACGGACAGGGGAACACTGAAGCTTTCTTT.

As DNA, the CDR3 is TGTGCCAGCTCACCGGGACTACTATCCTACGAGCAGTACTTC. Residues: CASSPGLLSYEQYF. V usage is TRBV18 and J usage is TRBJ2-7; 7 bases are shared with TRBD2. With 3 bases clipped from V and 1 base from J, the junction kept 3 bases outside the gene matches. Germline lookup yields CDR1 KGHSH and CDR2 LQKENI. The CDR3 loop spans 14 amino acids. Together with reference TRBV18 and TRBJ2-7, the CDR3 gives the full variable domain: NAGVMQNPRHLVRRRGQEARLRCSPMKGHSHVYWYRQLPEEGLKFMVYLQKENIIDESGMPKERFSAEFPKEGPSILRIQQVVRGDSAAYFCASSPGLLSYEQYFGPGTRLTVT.

The rearrangement joins TRBV28 to TRBJ1-6; TRBD1 might be the D (5 bases). Germline V gene sequence: CDR1 MDHEN, CDR2 SYDVKM. Between the trimmed V and J ends, which lost 5 bases and 6 bases, there was a span of 14 bases. This CDR3 is 15 amino acids long. Here the CDR3 reads CASSPRQTFNSPLHF. CDR3 sequence (DNA): TGTGCCAGCAGTCCTAGACAGACCTTTAATTCACCCCTCCACTTT.

The J gene is TRBJ1-2, the V gene TRBV2; possible D gene TRBD1, 6 bases. Looked up from germline, CDR1 is SNHLY and CDR2 is FYNNEI. This CDR3 spans 13 amino acids. Trimming left V 4 bases short and J 6 bases short, with 12 bases between. The CDR3 bases are TGTGCCAGCAGTGGTGGACAGTCGGATGGCTACACCTTC. Translation: CASSGGQSDGYTF.

In its sample, this clone was seen many times. This chain connects TRBV29-1 to TRBJ2-2; 9 positions agree with TRBD1. V lost 6 bases and J lost 2; bases outside the gene matches: 13. Germline CDR1 reads SQVTM; CDR2 reads ANQGSEA. CDR3 length equals 17 residues. The DNA for the CDR3 is TGCAGCGTCGCCGTGGGGACAGGGTGGAGAAACACCGGGGAGCTGTTTTTT. Its protein is CSVAVGTGWRNTGELFF.

The chain joins TRBV7-9 to TRBJ1-1, with a possible D match to TRBD1 (6 bases). Germline CDR1 reads SEHNR; CDR2 reads FQNEAQ (reference sequence). V lost 4 bases and J 5 bases, leaving 17 bases between the germline ends. The CDR3 totals 15 residues. CDR3 in amino acids: CASSSREGDRTEAFF. CDR3 bases: TGTGCCAGCAGCTCCCGAGAGGGGGATCGGACTGAAGCTTTCTTT. The full variable domain, rest sourced from reference TRBV7-9 and TRBJ1-1, is DTGVSQNPRHKITKRGQNVTFRCDPISEHNRLYWYRQTLGQGPEFLTYFQNEAQLEKSRLLSDRFSAERPKGSFSTLEIQRTEQGDSAMYLCASSSREGDRTEAFFGQGTRLTVV.

The table lists this clone with a count of one. V and J are TRBV11-2 and TRBJ2-7; D is perhaps TRBD1 (6 bases). This CDR3 spans 12 amino acids. In germline, CDR1 is SGHAT, CDR2 FQNNGV. As DNA, the CDR3 is TGTGCCAGCAGCCATAAAGAGGGACACCCTCTCGTC. This encodes CASSHKEGHPLV.

The V gene is TRBV29-1, the J gene TRBJ1-3, with D perhaps matching TRBD1 (6 bases). The CDR3 is 12 amino acids. Trimming took 7 bases from V and 4 from J, leaving 11 bases between them. CDR1 is SQVTM, CDR2 ANQGSEA, per germline. CDR3 DNA: TGCAGCGGACAGGATCCAGGAAACACCATATATTTT. Translated: CSGQDPGNTIYF. The full variable domain, with the rest looked up from reference TRBV29-1 and TRBJ1-3, is SAVISQKPSRDICQRGTSLTIQCQVDSQVTMMFWYRQQPGQSLTLIATANQGSEATYESGFVIDKFPISRPNLTFSTLTVSNMSPEDSSIYLCSGQDPGNTIYFGEGSWLTVV.

This clone was picked up a small number of times. The chain is built from TRBV5-1 and TRBJ1-6, with a weak D call TRBD1 (5 bases). The CDR3 loop spans 15 amino acids. The germline V gene has CDR1 SGHRS and CDR2 YFSETQ. The germline V and J ends were trimmed by 4 bases and 0 bases, with 8 bases remaining between them. In nucleotides, the CDR3 is TGCGCCAGCAGCCCCCAGGGCTCCTATAATTCACCCCTCCACTTT. This sequence encodes CASSPQGSYNSPLHF.

The chain has TRBV5-1 and TRBJ2-3, with 9 bases aligning to TRBD1. The CDR3 is 14 residues long. The germline gives CDR1 SGHRS, CDR2 YFSETQ. V shed 4 bases and J 4 bases; nucleotides not matched to a gene: 4. The CDR3 reads CASSPRQGADTQYF. In nucleotides, the CDR3 is TGCGCCAGCAGCCCTAGACAGGGGGCAGATACGCAGTATTTT.

V and J are TRBV10-2 and TRBJ2-4; 11 nucleotides match TRBD2. Trimming at V came to 0 bases and at J to 0 bases, leaving 7 bases not matched to a gene. CDR1 is WSHSY, CDR2 SAAADI, per germline. CDR3 length: 19 amino acids. The DNA for the CDR3 is TGCGCCAGCAGTGAGTCTACTAGCGGGAGCCTACTAGCCAAAAACATTCAGTACTTC. It translates to CASSESTSGSLLAKNIQYF.

This clone has just a few counts. CDR3 in DNA: TGCGCCAGCAGCTCATTCAGGGATGAGCAGTTCTTC. Translating gives CASSSFRDEQFF. The chain employs TRBV5-1 and TRBJ2-1; D possibly corresponds to TRBD1 (5 bases). Trimming removed 3 bases from V and 8 bases from J, with 9 bases in between. Per the germline V gene, CDR1 is SGHRS and CDR2 is YFSETQ. The CDR3 has 12 residues.

This clone was seen just once. The V call is TRBV5-1, the J call TRBJ2-3; perhaps TRBD2 as D (7 bases). The CDR3 is 20 residues long. V was shortened by 0 bases and J by 8 bases, with 31 bases between the two germline ends. Germline values: CDR1 SGHRS, CDR2 YFSETQ. CDR3 amino acids: CASSLALKGGHSREGGTQYF. The CDR3 DNA reads as TGCGCCAGCAGCTTGGCCTTAAAGGGAGGGCATTCCAGGGAGGGGGGTACGCAGTATTTT.

This rearrangement joins TRBV3-1 (or the pseudogene TRBV3-2) to TRBJ2-2; TRBD2 agrees at 9 bases. The CDR3 consists of 16 residues. Per the germline V gene, CDR1 is LGHDT and CDR2 is YNNKEL (reference sequence). J was trimmed by 6 bases and V by 2 bases; bases with no gene match: 7. CDR3 sequence reads: CASSQFLAGVPGELFF. In DNA form, the CDR3 reads TGTGCCAGCAGCCAATTTTTAGCGGGAGTACCCGGGGAGCTGTTTTTT.

J is TRBJ2-1 and V is TRBV7-9, with a tentative D call TRBD2 (5 bases). V lost 4 bases, J lost 4 bases, and 11 bases lay in between. The germline V gene has CDR1 SEHNR and CDR2 FQNEAQ (reference sequence). This CDR3 is built from 14 residues. The CDR3 DNA sequence: TGTGCCAGCAGCTATACCGGGAAATACAATGAGCAGTTCTTC. This translates into CASSYTGKYNEQFF.